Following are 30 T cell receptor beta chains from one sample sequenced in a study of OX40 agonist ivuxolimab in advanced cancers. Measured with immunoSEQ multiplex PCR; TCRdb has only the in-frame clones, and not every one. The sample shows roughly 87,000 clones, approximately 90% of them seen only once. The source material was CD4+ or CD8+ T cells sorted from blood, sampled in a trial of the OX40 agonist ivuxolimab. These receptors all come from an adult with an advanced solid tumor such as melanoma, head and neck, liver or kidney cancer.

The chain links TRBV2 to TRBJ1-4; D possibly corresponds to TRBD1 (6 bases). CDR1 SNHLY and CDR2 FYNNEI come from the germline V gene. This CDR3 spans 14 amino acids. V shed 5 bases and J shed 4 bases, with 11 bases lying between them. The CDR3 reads CASSRTAFNEKLFF. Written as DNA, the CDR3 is TGTGCCAGCAGTAGGACAGCTTTTAATGAAAAACTGTTTTTT.

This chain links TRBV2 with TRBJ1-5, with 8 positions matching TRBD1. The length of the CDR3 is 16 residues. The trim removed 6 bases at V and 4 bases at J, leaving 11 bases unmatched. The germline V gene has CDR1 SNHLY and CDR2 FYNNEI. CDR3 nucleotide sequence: TGTGCCAGCAGCTCCACCTTTACAGGGGGAAATCAGCCCCAGCATTTT. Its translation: CASSSTFTGGNQPQHF. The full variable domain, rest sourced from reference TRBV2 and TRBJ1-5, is EPEVTQTPSHQVTQMGQEVILRCVPISNHLYFYWYRQILGQKVEFLVSFYNNEISEKSEIFDDQFSVERPDGSNFTLKIRSTKLEDSAMYFCASSSTFTGGNQPQHFGDGTRLSIL.

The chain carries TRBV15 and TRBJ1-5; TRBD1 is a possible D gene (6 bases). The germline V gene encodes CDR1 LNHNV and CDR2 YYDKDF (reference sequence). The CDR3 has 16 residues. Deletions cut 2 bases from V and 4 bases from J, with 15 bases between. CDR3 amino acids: CATSRSPGDGNQPQHF. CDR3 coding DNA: TGTGCCACCAGCAGATCACCAGGGGATGGGAATCAGCCCCAGCATTTT. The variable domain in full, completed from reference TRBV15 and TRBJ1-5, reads DAMVIQNPRYQVTQFGKPVTLSCSQTLNHNVMYWYQQKSSQAPKLLFHYYDKDFNNEADTPDNFQSRRPNTSFCFLDIRSPGLGDTAMYLCATSRSPGDGNQPQHFGDGTRLSIL.

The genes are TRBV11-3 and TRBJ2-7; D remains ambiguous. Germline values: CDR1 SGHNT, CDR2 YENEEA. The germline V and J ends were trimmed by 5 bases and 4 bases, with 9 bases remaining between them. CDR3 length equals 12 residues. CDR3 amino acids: CASSGVRYEQYF. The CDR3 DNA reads TGTGCCAGCAGCGGCGTCAGATACGAGCAGTACTTC.

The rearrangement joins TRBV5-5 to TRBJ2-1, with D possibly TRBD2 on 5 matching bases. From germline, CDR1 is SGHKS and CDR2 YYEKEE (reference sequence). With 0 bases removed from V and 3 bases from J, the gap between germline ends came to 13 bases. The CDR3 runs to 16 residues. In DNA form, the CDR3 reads TGTGCCAGCAGCTTGGTTGCACTAGAAAACTACAATGAGCAGTTCTTC. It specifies CASSLVALENYNEQFF.

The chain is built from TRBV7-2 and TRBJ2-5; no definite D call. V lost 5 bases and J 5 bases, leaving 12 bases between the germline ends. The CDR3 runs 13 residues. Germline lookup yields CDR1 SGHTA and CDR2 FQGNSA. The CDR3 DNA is TGTGCCAGCAGCGACTTAGGGTTCGAGACCCAGTACTTC. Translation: CASSDLGFETQYF.

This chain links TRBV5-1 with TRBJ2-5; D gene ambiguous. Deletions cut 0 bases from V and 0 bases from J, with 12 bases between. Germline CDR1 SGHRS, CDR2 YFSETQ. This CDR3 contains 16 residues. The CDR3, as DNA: TGCGCCAGCAGCTTGGAGGATGCGCTGTACCAAGAGACCCAGTACTTC. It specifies CASSLEDALYQETQYF.

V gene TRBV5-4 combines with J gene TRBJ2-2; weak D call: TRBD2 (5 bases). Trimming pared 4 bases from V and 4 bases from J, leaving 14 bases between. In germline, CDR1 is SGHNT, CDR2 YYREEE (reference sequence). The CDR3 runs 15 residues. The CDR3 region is CASSLGVTSTGELFF. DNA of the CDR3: TGTGCCAGCAGCCTCGGGGTCACCTCCACCGGGGAGCTGTTTTTT. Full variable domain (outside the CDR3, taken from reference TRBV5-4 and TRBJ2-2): ETGVTQSPTHLIKTRGQQVTLRCSSQSGHNTVSWYQQALGQGPQFIFQYYREEENGRGNFPPRFSGLQFPNYSSELNVNALELDDSALYLCASSLGVTSTGELFFGEGSRLTVL.

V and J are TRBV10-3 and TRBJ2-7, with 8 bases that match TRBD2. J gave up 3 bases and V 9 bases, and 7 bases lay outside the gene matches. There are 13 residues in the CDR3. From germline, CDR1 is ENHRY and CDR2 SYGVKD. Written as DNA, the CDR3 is TGTGCCATGAGTCTAGCGGGTCACTACGAGCAGTACTTC. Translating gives CAMSLAGHYEQYF.

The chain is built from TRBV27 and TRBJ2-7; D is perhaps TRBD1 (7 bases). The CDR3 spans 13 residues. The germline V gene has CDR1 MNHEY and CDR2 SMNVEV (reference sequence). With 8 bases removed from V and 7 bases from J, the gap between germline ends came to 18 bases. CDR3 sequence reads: CASRGTALWEQYF. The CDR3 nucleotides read TGTGCCAGCCGCGGGACAGCTCTTTGGGAGCAGTACTTC.

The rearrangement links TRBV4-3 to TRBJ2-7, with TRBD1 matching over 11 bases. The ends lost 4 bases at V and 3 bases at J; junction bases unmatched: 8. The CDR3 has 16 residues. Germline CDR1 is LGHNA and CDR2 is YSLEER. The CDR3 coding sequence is TGCGCCAGCAGCCGGGGGTCTGGGACAGGGGGCTACGAGCAGTACTTC. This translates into CASSRGSGTGGYEQYF.

The CDR3 DNA sequence: TGTGCCAGCAGCGTGTCCGGCAGGGGCCTTAGCTCTGGAAACACCATATATTTT. This translates into CASSVSGRGLSSGNTIYF. The rearrangement joins TRBV21-1 to TRBJ1-3; the DNA was not used to check the table's D call, TRBD1. TRBV21-1 is a listed pseudogene. The CDR3 spans 18 residues.

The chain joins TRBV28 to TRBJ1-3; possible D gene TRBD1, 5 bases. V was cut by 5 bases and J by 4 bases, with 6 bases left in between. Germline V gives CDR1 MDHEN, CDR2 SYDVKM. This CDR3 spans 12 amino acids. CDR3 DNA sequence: TGTGCCAGCAGTGAGGGGGGAAACACCATATATTTT. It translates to CASSEGGNTIYF. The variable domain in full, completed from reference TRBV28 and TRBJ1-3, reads DVKVTQSSRYLVKRTGEKVFLECVQDMDHENMFWYRQDPGLGLRLIYFSYDVKMKEKGDIPEGYSVSREKKERFSLILESASTNQTSMYLCASSEGGNTIYFGEGSWLTVV.

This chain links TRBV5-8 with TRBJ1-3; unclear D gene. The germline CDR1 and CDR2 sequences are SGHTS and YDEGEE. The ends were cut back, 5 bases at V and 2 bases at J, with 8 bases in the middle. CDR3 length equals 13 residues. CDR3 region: CASRQTTGNTIYF. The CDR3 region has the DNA TGTGCCAGCAGACAGACAACTGGAAACACCATATATTTT.

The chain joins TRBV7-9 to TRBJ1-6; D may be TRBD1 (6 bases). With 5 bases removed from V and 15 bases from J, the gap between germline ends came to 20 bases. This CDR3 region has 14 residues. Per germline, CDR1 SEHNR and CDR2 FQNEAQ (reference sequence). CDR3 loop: CASSIGTPTLDLHF. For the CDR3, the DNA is TGTGCCAGCAGCATCGGGACACCCACCTTAGACCTCCACTTT.

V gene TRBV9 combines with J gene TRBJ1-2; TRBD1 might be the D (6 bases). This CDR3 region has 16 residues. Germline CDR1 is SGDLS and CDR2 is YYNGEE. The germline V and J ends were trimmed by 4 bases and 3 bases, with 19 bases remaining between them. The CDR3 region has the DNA TGTGCCAGCAGCCCCAGAGGGGGGGCGCTTGACTATGGCTACACCTTC. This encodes CASSPRGGALDYGYTF.

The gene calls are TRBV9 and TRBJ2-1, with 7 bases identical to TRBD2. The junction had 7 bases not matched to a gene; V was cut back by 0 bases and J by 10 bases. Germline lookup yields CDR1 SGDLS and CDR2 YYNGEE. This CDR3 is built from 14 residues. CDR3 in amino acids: CASSVEFGGLEQFF. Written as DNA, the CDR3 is TGTGCCAGCAGCGTAGAATTTGGGGGACTAGAGCAGTTCTTC.

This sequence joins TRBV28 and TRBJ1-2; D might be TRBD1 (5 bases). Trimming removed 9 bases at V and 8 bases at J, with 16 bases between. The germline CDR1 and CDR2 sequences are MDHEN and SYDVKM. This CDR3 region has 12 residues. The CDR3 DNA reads TGTGCCAGTCAGACTTCGGGGGAAGGCTACACCTTC. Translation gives CASQTSGEGYTF.

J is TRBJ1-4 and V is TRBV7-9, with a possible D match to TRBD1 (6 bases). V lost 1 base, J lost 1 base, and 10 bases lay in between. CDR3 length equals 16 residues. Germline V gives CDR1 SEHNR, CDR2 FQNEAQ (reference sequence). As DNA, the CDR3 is TGTGCCAGCAGCTTAGGGGGGCCCGGAACTAATGAAAAACTGTTTTTT. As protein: CASSLGGPGTNEKLFF.

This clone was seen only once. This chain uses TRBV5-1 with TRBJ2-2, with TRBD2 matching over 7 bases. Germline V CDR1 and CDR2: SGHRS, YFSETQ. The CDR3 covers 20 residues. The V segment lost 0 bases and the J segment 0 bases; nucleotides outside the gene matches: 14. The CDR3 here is CASSLAPGRLSGTNTGELFF. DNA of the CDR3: TGCGCCAGCAGCTTGGCCCCAGGGAGGTTGAGCGGGACGAACACCGGGGAGCTGTTTTTT.

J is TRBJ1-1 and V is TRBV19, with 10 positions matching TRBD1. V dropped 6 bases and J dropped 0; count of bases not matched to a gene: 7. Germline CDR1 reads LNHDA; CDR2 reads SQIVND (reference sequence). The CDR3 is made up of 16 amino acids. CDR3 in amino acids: CASRRGTGDMNTEAFF. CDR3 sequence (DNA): TGTGCCAGTAGGCGTGGGACAGGGGATATGAACACTGAAGCTTTCTTT.

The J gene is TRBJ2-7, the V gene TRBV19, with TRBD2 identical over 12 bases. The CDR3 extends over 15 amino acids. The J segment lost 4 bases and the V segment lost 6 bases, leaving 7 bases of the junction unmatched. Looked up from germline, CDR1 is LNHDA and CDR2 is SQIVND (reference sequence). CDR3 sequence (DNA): TGTGCCAGTAGACCGACTAGCGGGAGAGGTTACGAGCAGTACTTC. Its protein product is CASRPTSGRGYEQYF. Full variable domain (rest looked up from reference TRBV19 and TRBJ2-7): DGGITQSPKYLFRKEGQNVTLSCEQNLNHDAMYWYRQDPGQGLRLIYYSQIVNDFQKGDIAEGYSVSREKKESFPLTVTSAQKNPTAFYLCASRPTSGRGYEQYFGPGTRLTVT.

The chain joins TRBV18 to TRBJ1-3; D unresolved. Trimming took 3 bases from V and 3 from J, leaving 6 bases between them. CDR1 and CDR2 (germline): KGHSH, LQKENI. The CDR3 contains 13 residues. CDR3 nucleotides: TGTGCCAGCTCACCCTCCGGTGGAAACACCATATATTTT. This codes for CASSPSGGNTIYF.

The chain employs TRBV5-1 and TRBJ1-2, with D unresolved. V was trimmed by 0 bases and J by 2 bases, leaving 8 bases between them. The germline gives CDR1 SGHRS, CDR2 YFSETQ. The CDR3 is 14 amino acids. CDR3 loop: CASSLGPGNYGYTF. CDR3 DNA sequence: TGCGCCAGCAGCTTGGGACCCGGGAACTATGGCTACACCTTC.

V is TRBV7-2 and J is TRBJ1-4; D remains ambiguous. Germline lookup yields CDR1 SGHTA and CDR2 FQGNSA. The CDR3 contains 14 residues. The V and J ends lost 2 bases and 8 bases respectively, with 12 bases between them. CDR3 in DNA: TGTGCCAGCAGCTTACGCCGGGAATACGAAAAACTGTTTTTT. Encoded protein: CASSLRREYEKLFF.

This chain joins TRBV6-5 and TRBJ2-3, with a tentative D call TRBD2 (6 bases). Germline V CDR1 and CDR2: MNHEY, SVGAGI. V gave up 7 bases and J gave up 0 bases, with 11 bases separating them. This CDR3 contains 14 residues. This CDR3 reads CASIGTHSTDTQYF. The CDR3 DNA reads TGTGCCAGCATCGGGACTCACAGCACAGATACGCAGTATTTT.

The CDR3 sequence: CASSPGQDTSTDTQYF. Here the CDR3 DNA reads TGCGCCAGCAGCCCCGGACAGGACACAAGCACAGATACGCAGTATTTT. The chain carries TRBV5-1 and TRBJ2-3; 7 bases align to TRBD1. The CDR3 has 16 amino acids. Germline CDR1 is SGHRS and CDR2 is YFSETQ. The V segment lost 4 bases and the J segment 0 bases; nucleotides outside the gene matches: 8.

The CDR3 is CASSFGPGDSTDTQYF. CDR3 sequence (DNA): TGTGCCAGCAGTTTTGGGCCAGGGGACAGCACAGATACGCAGTATTTT. This chain joins TRBV27 and TRBJ2-3; D might be TRBD1 (6 bases). The CDR3 totals 16 residues. From germline, CDR1 is MNHEY and CDR2 SMNVEV (reference sequence). Deletions cut 3 bases from V and 0 bases from J, with 13 bases between.

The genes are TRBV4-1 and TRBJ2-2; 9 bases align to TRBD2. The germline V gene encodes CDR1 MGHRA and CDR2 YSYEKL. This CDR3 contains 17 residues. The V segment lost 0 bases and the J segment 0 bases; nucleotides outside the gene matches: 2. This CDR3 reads CASSQDRLAANTGELFF. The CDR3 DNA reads TGCGCCAGCAGCCAAGATCGACTAGCGGCGAACACCGGGGAGCTGTTTTTT.

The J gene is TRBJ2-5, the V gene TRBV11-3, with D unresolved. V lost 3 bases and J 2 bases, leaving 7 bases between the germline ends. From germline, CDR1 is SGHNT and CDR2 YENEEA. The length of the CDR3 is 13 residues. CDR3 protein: CASSFGPQETQYF. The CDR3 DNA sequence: TGTGCCAGCAGCTTTGGTCCGCAAGAGACCCAGTACTTC.